Each of the 25 T cell receptor beta chains below was sequenced from the same sample in a study of technical replicates of blood from several donors. Clones were read by immunoSEQ multiplex PCR, and TCRdb kept only the in-frame ones, dropping some. The table includes about 71,000 clones, over 85% detected once. The sample comprised T cells isolated from PBMCs. The receptors shown here come from a human donor in good health.

This chain connects TRBV4-3 to TRBJ1-5, with 8 bases lining up with TRBD1. The CDR3 loop spans 15 amino acids. In germline, CDR1 is LGHNA, CDR2 YSLEER. V lost 3 bases and J lost 3; bases outside the gene matches: 4. CDR3 sequence (DNA): TGCGCCAGCAGCCAGGGGACAGGATTCAATCAGCCCCAGCATTTT. It yields the protein CASSQGTGFNQPQHF.

The chain carries TRBV6-5 and TRBJ2-7, with D possibly being TRBD2 (6 bases). V was trimmed by 2 bases and J by 1 base, leaving 9 bases between them. This CDR3 contains 14 residues. From germline, CDR1 is MNHEY and CDR2 SVGAGI. The CDR3 is CASSYLRGSYEQYF. The DNA of the CDR3 is TGTGCCAGCAGTTACCTACGGGGGTCCTACGAGCAGTACTTC.

CDR3 protein: CASSYSQGMNTEAFF. The CDR3 DNA sequence: TGTGCCAGCAGTTACTCGCAGGGAATGAACACTGAAGCTTTCTTT. V and J are TRBV6-5 and TRBJ1-1, with D perhaps TRBD1 (5 bases). The CDR3 consists of 15 residues. Germline V gene lookup returns CDR1 MNHEY and CDR2 SVGAGI. V gave up 0 bases and J gave up 0 bases, with 8 bases separating them.

This chain uses TRBV5-1 with TRBJ2-1; 7 positions agree with TRBD2. V gave up 2 bases and J gave up 3 bases; unmatched junction bases: 5. The CDR3 runs 15 residues. Looked up from germline, CDR1 is SGHRS and CDR2 is YFSETQ. The CDR3 sequence: CASSLGVAGYNEQFF. CDR3 nucleotides: TGCGCCAGCAGCTTAGGAGTAGCGGGCTACAATGAGCAGTTCTTC. The variable domain in full, with the rest retrieved from reference TRBV5-1 and TRBJ2-1, is KAGVTQTPRYLIKTRGQQVTLSCSPISGHRSVSWYQQTPGQGLQFLFEYFSETQRNKGNFPGRFSGRQFSNSRSEMNVSTLELGDSALYLCASSLGVAGYNEQFFGPGTRLTVL.

In its sample, this clone was seen once. The rearrangement joins TRBV19 to TRBJ2-1; D is ambiguous. Per the germline V gene, CDR1 is LNHDA and CDR2 is SQIVND (reference sequence). Trimming cost V 8 bases and J 5 bases, with 19 bases left between them. The CDR3 is made up of 15 amino acids. The CDR3 sequence: CASSTGSFLNNEQFF. The DNA of the CDR3 is TGTGCCAGTTCCACCGGGTCCTTCTTAAACAATGAGCAGTTCTTC.

The genes are TRBV7-2 and TRBJ2-1; D is unresolved. This CDR3 comprises 16 residues. Germline assignment: CDR1 SGHTA and CDR2 FQGNSA. V was shortened by 1 base and J by 5 bases, with 15 bases between the two germline ends. The CDR3 spells CASSLVALPHHNEQFF. The CDR3 nucleotides are TGTGCCAGCAGCTTAGTTGCGTTACCCCATCACAATGAGCAGTTCTTC.

This clone has only a few counts. This rearrangement joins TRBV7-9 to TRBJ2-1; 9 bases fit TRBD2. Germline lookup yields CDR1 SEHNR and CDR2 FQNEAQ (reference sequence). V was pared by 4 bases and J by 2 bases, with 3 bases of the junction left unmatched. The CDR3 runs to 15 residues. The DNA for the CDR3 is TGTGCCAGCAGCTGGCTAGCGGGAACCTACAATGAGCAGTTCTTC. Its translation: CASSWLAGTYNEQFF.

V gene TRBV6-5 combines with J gene TRBJ1-2, with 7 bases fitting TRBD1. Germline V lookup: CDR1 MNHEY, CDR2 SVGAGI. This CDR3 spans 13 amino acids. V lost 6 bases and J lost 4; bases outside the gene matches: 5. CDR3 sequence: CASSWGQLYGYTF. DNA for the CDR3: TGTGCCAGCAGCTGGGGACAGCTCTATGGCTACACCTTC.

This clone was seen only a few times. CDR3 sequence reads: CASSRGEKLFF. DNA of the CDR3: TGTGCCAGCAGTCGAGGTGAAAAACTGTTTTTT. This chain connects TRBV27 to TRBJ1-4; unclear D gene. There are 11 residues in the CDR3. Germline CDR1 is MNHEY and CDR2 is SMNVEV (reference sequence). The V end lost 5 bases, the J end lost 7 bases, and 5 bases lay between the germline ends.

The chain's CDR3 is CASSYGTGSEAFF. The CDR3 DNA reads TGTGCCAGCAGCTACGGGACAGGGTCTGAAGCTTTCTTT. The chain carries TRBV5-8 and TRBJ1-1, with TRBD1 matching 9 bases. This CDR3 spans 13 amino acids. Germline CDR1 is SGHTS and CDR2 is YDEGEE. Trimming at V came to 3 bases and at J to 6 bases, leaving 3 bases not matched to a gene.

V gene TRBV5-5 combines with J gene TRBJ2-7; 8 bases line up with TRBD1. The CDR3 contains 13 residues. Germline V gives CDR1 SGHKS, CDR2 YYEKEE (reference sequence). Trimming took 4 bases from V and 3 from J; bases not matched to a gene: 3. The CDR3 DNA sequence: TGTGCCAGCAGCATTGGGACAGGCTACGAGCAGTACTTC. It translates to CASSIGTGYEQYF.

The V and J genes are TRBV30 and TRBJ1-2, with 8 positions matching TRBD1. Germline-derived CDR1 and CDR2 are GTSNPN and SVGIG (reference sequence). V lost 2 bases and J lost 3; bases outside the gene matches: 5. The CDR3 totals 14 residues. The CDR3 nucleotides read TGTGCCTGGAGTCCTGACAGGGGCTACTATGGCTACACCTTC. Amino acid sequence: CAWSPDRGYYGYTF.

This chain connects TRBV5-4 to TRBJ2-7; tentatively, D is TRBD2 (6 bases). There are 14 residues in the CDR3. Trimming shortened V by 0 bases and J by 7 bases, and 14 bases separated the two germline ends. CDR1 is SGHNT, CDR2 YYREEE, per germline (reference sequence). This CDR3 reads CASSLEQGLREQYF. Here the CDR3 DNA reads TGTGCCAGCAGCTTGGAGCAGGGACTTAGGGAGCAGTACTTC.

This chain links TRBV30 with TRBJ2-1; D gene uncertain. Germline CDR1 GTSNPN, CDR2 SVGIG (reference sequence). The V end was cut by 6 bases, the J end by 3 bases, with 6 bases between. This CDR3 has 11 residues. CDR3 amino acids: CACTDYNEQFF. The CDR3 region has the DNA TGTGCCTGCACAGACTACAATGAGCAGTTCTTC.

The chain couples TRBV6-4 to TRBJ2-2; maybe TRBD1 (5 bases). CDR1 is MRHNA, CDR2 SNTAGT, per germline. The CDR3 loop spans 14 amino acids. Trimming pared 3 bases from V and 8 bases from J, leaving 13 bases between. CDR3 DNA: TGTGCCAGCAGTGAGGGGCAGCAAAGTGGGGAGCTGTTTTTT. It is translated as CASSEGQQSGELFF.

V usage is TRBV19 and J usage is TRBJ2-2, with 7 bases aligning to TRBD2. V lost 4 bases to trimming and J lost 7 bases; unmatched junction nucleotides: 6. CDR3 length: 14 amino acids. The germline gives CDR1 LNHDA, CDR2 SQIVND (reference sequence). CDR3 protein: CASSKREEVGELFF. CDR3 in DNA: TGTGCCAGTAGTAAACGGGAGGAAGTCGGGGAGCTGTTTTTT.

CDR3 region: CASTLGGDFRTDTQYF. The CDR3 DNA sequence: TGTGCCAGCACCCTAGGGGGGGATTTTAGGACAGATACGCAGTATTTT. The chain recombines TRBV27 with TRBJ2-3; tentatively, D is TRBD2 (7 bases). The V and J ends lost 7 bases and 3 bases respectively, with 20 bases between them. The germline V gene encodes CDR1 MNHEY and CDR2 SMNVEV (reference sequence). CDR3 length: 16 amino acids.

The gene calls are TRBV30 and TRBJ2-1; 9 nucleotides agree with TRBD1. Germline V lookup: CDR1 GTSNPN, CDR2 SVGIG (reference sequence). The CDR3 extends over 14 amino acids. V lost 5 bases and J lost 3; bases outside the gene matches: 5. The CDR3 DNA reads as TGTGCCTGGGGTCAGGGACAGGGCTACAATGAGCAGTTCTTC. It specifies CAWGQGQGYNEQFF.

This sequence joins TRBV11-2 and TRBJ2-1; TRBD2 aligns across 8 bases. Germline CDR1 and CDR2: SGHAT and FQNNGV. The CDR3 loop spans 16 amino acids. V trimming: 5 bases; J trimming: 4 bases; junction bases outside the gene matches: 10. The CDR3: CASSPFAGGLYNEQFF. The CDR3 nucleotides read TGTGCCAGCAGCCCATTTGCGGGAGGACTATACAATGAGCAGTTCTTC.

The CDR3 DNA is TGTGCCAGCAGTTCTCTAGCGGGAGGAGTTGGTGAGCAGTTCTTC. This codes for CASSSLAGGVGEQFF. This chain joins TRBV6-6 and TRBJ2-1, with TRBD2 identical over 11 bases. With V trimmed by 4 bases and J by 9 bases, 8 bases remained unmatched. CDR3 length: 15 residues. Germline CDR1 is MNHNY and CDR2 is SVGAGI (reference sequence).

This chain connects TRBV14 to TRBJ2-7, with D tentatively TRBD2 (6 bases). Germline CDR1 is SGHDN and CDR2 is FVKESK. Trimming cost V 3 bases and J 0 bases, with 18 bases left between them. The CDR3 loop spans 17 amino acids. Written as DNA, the CDR3 is TGTGCCAGCAGCCAGTTCCGGGGGACCGGTAGCTCCTACGAGCAGTACTTC. Translating it yields CASSQFRGTGSSYEQYF.

The rearrangement uses TRBV10-3 and TRBJ2-1; the match to TRBD2 covers 9 bases. The CDR3 is 13 amino acids. V trimming: 7 bases; J trimming: 5 bases; junction bases outside the gene matches: 3. Germline CDR1 is ENHRY and CDR2 is SYGVKD. The CDR3 DNA is TGTGCCATCAAACTAGCGGGTGACAATGAGCAGTTCTTC. This encodes CAIKLAGDNEQFF.

The rearrangement joins TRBV7-2 to TRBJ2-4, with D possibly matching TRBD1 (5 bases). The V gene's germline CDR1 is SGHTA and CDR2 FQGNSA. The CDR3 is made up of 16 amino acids. V was pared by 4 bases and J by 0 bases, with 13 bases between. The CDR3 here is CASSSRQNLAKNIQYF. CDR3 DNA sequence: TGTGCCAGCAGCTCCCGACAGAATCTAGCCAAAAACATTCAGTACTTC.

The rearrangement links TRBV5-1 to TRBJ2-7; 10 bases line up with TRBD2. The CDR3 totals 15 residues. V shed 1 base and J 3 bases; nucleotides not matched to a gene: 4. CDR1 SGHRS and CDR2 YFSETQ come from the germline V gene. The CDR3 region is CASSLIPSGSYEQYF. CDR3 coding DNA: TGCGCCAGCAGCTTGATTCCTAGCGGGAGCTACGAGCAGTACTTC.

This clone was detected a few times. The chain links TRBV2 to TRBJ1-1; D gene unclear. The germline V gene has CDR1 SNHLY and CDR2 FYNNEI. Trimming cost V 5 bases and J 1 base, with 5 bases left between them. The CDR3 extends over 12 amino acids. The CDR3, as DNA: TGTGCCAGCAGTTCAGGGAACACTGAAGCTTTCTTT. Translated, it gives CASSSGNTEAFF.